This is a list of T cell receptor beta chains from one sample in a study of cytomegalovirus exposure and HLA in healthy donors. Clones were read by immunoSEQ multiplex PCR, and TCRdb kept only the in-frame ones, dropping some. This table has some 88,000 clones, roughly 74% appearing once. The sequenced sample consisted of PBMCs. Source of these receptors: a woman under 30 in good health and CMV-seropositive. CDR3s include the opening cysteine and the closing phenylalanine or tryptophan. Fields, in order: clone size, D gene, V gene, J gene, CDR3 protein, CDR3 DNA. A D gene is named only where the DNA matches it firmly. Not every row has a clone size; where given, it reads once, few, many or a size class.

once,TRBD2,TRBV27,TRBJ2-1,CASSQLAGGGLDNEQFF,TGTGCCAGCAGTCAACTAGCGGGAGGAGGATTAGACAATGAGCAGTTCTTC
-,TRBD1,TRBV19,TRBJ1-2,CASTLVGTVHGYTF,TGTGCCAGTACGCTAGTCGGGACAGTTCATGGCTACACCTTC
-,-,TRBV6-5,TRBJ2-7,CASSYMTGSYEQYF,TGTGCCAGCAGTTACATGACAGGTTCCTACGAGCAGTACTTC
few,TRBD1,TRBV15,TRBJ2-2,CATSLRQGAPGFTGELFF,TGTGCCACCAGCTTACGACAGGGGGCGCCGGGTTTCACCGGGGAGCTGTTTTTT
-,-,TRBV27,TRBJ1-5,CASSLQGLGNQPQHF,TGTGCCAGCAGTTTGCAGGGGCTGGGCAATCAGCCCCAGCATTTT
-,-,TRBV28,TRBJ1-1,CASSQAPWNTEAFF,TGTGCCAGCAGTCAGGCCCCATGGAACACTGAAGCTTTCTTT
-,-,TRBV2,TRBJ2-3,CASSRDSLVPDTQYF,TGTGCCAGCAGTCGGGACTCCCTCGTCCCAGATACGCAGTATTTT
-,-,TRBV6-5,TRBJ2-7,CASASNRGWPYEQYF,TGTGCCAGCGCGAGTAACCGGGGATGGCCCTACGAGCAGTACTTC
-,TRBD1,TRBV5-5,TRBJ1-4,CASSQGQRSTNEKLFF,TGTGCCAGCAGCCAGGGACAGCGGTCAACTAATGAAAAACTGTTTTTT
-,-,TRBV14,TRBJ1-1,CASSHRRGNTEAFF,TGTGCCAGCAGCCATCGGAGGGGAAACACTGAAGCTTTCTTT
few,TRBD2,TRBV4-2,TRBJ2-2,CASSQGLGTRNTGELFF,TGTGCCAGCAGCCAAGGGCTCGGGACTAGGAACACCGGGGAGCTGTTTTTT
-,TRBD1,TRBV4-2,TRBJ2-3,CASSPTGTADTQYF,TGTGCCAGCAGCCCGACAGGGACGGCAGATACGCAGTATTTT
-,-,TRBV2,TRBJ2-2,CASSTTRETGELFF,TGTGCCAGCAGTACCACCAGGGAAACCGGGGAGCTGTTTTTT
few,TRBD1,TRBV18,TRBJ2-7,CASSPEAGGSYEQYF,TGTGCCAGCTCACCAGAGGCAGGGGGCTCCTACGAGCAGTACTTC
-,TRBD1,TRBV6-1,TRBJ2-1,CASSHRGSLQFF,TGTGCCAGCAGCCACAGGGGGAGTTTGCAGTTCTTC
once,TRBD1,TRBV9,TRBJ2-7,CASSPSTGVHEQYF,TGTGCCAGCAGCCCCTCGACAGGGGTCCACGAGCAGTACTTC
-,-,TRBV6-1,TRBJ2-4,CAGGTELAKNIQYF,TGTGCCGGGGGGACAGAGCTCGCCAAAAACATTCAGTACTTC
few,TRBD2,TRBV4-2,TRBJ2-1,CASSHPSGGHNEQFF,TGTGCCAGCAGCCACCCTAGCGGGGGACACAATGAGCAGTTCTTC
-,TRBD1,TRBV9,TRBJ1-5,CASSVSSRGDSSNQPQHF,TGTGCCAGCAGCGTCTCCTCTCGAGGGGACAGTAGCAATCAGCCCCAGCATTTT
-,TRBD1,TRBV19,TRBJ2-5,CASSIGSGTGETQYF,TGTGCCAGTAGTATAGGATCCGGGACAGGGGAGACCCAGTACTTC
once,-,TRBV6-1,TRBJ2-3,CASGSQGTNTQYF,TGTGCCAGCGGATCCCAGGGCACAAATACGCAGTATTTT
-,TRBD1,TRBV27,TRBJ2-7,CASSSPGTGQHEQYF,TGTGCCAGCAGTTCCCCCGGGACAGGGCAGCACGAGCAGTACTTC
-,-,TRBV5-4,TRBJ2-7,CASSPSNYEQYF,TGTGCCAGCAGCCCCAGCAACTACGAGCAGTACTTC
-,-,TRBV29-1,TRBJ2-5,CSVRGGRQETQYF,TGCAGCGTTCGAGGAGGCCGCCAAGAGACCCAGTACTTC
-,TRBD2,TRBV5-1,TRBJ2-3,CASSFSSGSTDTQYF,TGCGCCAGCAGCTTTTCTAGCGGGAGTACAGATACGCAGTATTTT
-,-,TRBV27,TRBJ2-3,CASSFSDTQYF,TGTGCCAGCAGTTTCTCAGATACGCAGTATTTT
-,-,TRBV15,TRBJ1-4,CATSRDVYEPNEKLFF,TGTGCCACCAGCAGAGACGTCTACGAACCTAATGAAAAACTGTTTTTT
-,-,TRBV7-2,TRBJ2-5,CASSPRRGQETQYF,TGTGCCAGCAGCCCAAGGAGGGGCCAAGAGACCCAGTACTTC
-,TRBD2,TRBV9,TRBJ2-7,CASSDSGMGYEQYF,TGTGCCAGCAGCGATAGCGGGATGGGCTACGAGCAGTACTTC
-,-,TRBV7-6,TRBJ1-4,CASSLNPGTGRMRTNEKLFF,TGTGCCAGCAGCTTGAACCCCGGGACGGGGAGGATGAGGACTAATGAAAAACTGTTTTTT
-,-,TRBV10-3,TRBJ1-3,CAISESGGLRGNTIYF,TGTGCCATCAGTGAGTCAGGGGGTCTGAGAGGAAACACCATATATTTT
-,-,TRBV9,TRBJ2-2,CASSVEYRASTGELFF,TGTGCCAGCAGCGTAGAATACCGAGCTAGCACCGGGGAGCTGTTTTTT
-,-,TRBV9,TRBJ2-3,CASSKSTRTDTQYF,TGTGCCAGCAGCAAATCTACCCGCACAGATACGCAGTATTTT
-,TRBD1,TRBV9,TRBJ1-3,CASSPGQGSIYTIYF,TGTGCCAGCAGCCCGGGACAGGGGTCCATATACACCATATATTTT
-,TRBD2,TRBV7-2,TRBJ2-1,CASSSTSYEQFF,TGTGCCAGCAGCTCGACTAGCTATGAGCAGTTCTTC
few,-,TRBV5-6,TRBJ1-1,CASSGGQNTEAFF,TGTGCCAGCAGCGGGGGACAGAACACTGAAGCTTTCTTT
-,TRBD1,TRBV11-2,TRBJ1-4,CASSLGGQQGEKLFF,TGTGCCAGCAGCTTAGGGGGACAGCAGGGTGAAAAACTGTTTTTT
-,-,TRBV2,TRBJ1-1,CASKLRFSTEAFF,TGTGCCAGCAAATTAAGATTTAGTACTGAAGCTTTCTTT
-,-,TRBV5-6,TRBJ2-1,CASSLISSYNEQFF,TGTGCCAGCAGCTTAATTAGCTCCTACAATGAGCAGTTCTTC
-,-,TRBV27,TRBJ2-7,CASTPGGASYEQYF,TGTGCCAGCACCCCCGGGGGAGCCTCCTACGAGCAGTACTTC
-,-,TRBV7-7,TRBJ2-1,CASSLEERHEQFF,TGTGCCAGCAGCTTAGAGGAGAGACATGAGCAGTTCTTC
-,TRBD1,TRBV11-3,TRBJ2-7,CASSLETGDTYEQYF,TGTGCCAGCAGCTTAGAGACAGGGGACACCTACGAGCAGTACTTC
-,TRBD2,TRBV6-4,TRBJ2-1,CASSDTPSGGYNEQFF,TGTGCCAGCAGTGACACGCCTAGCGGGGGGTACAATGAGCAGTTCTTC
once,-,TRBV10-3,TRBJ1-5,CAIRDSTSNQPQHF,TGTGCCATCAGGGACAGTACTAGCAATCAGCCCCAGCATTTT
few,TRBD2,TRBV4-1,TRBJ2-7,CASSQVWEGQRAEQYF,TGCGCCAGCAGCCAAGTGTGGGAGGGCCAACGGGCCGAGCAGTACTTC
few,TRBD1,TRBV7-3,TRBJ2-1,CASSSTGVHEQFF,TGTGCCAGCAGCTCCACAGGGGTACATGAGCAGTTCTTC
-,-,TRBV9,TRBJ1-2,CASSPRTGGYGYTF,TGTGCCAGCAGCCCCCGTACCGGAGGGTATGGCTACACCTTC
few,-,TRBV12-2,TRBJ2-2,CASRLGLANTGELFF,TGTGCAAGTCGCTTAGGACTAGCGAACACCGGGGAGCTGTTTTTT
-,-,TRBV7-9,TRBJ2-7,CASSPGQYYEQYF,TGTGCCAGCAGCCCAGGACAGTACTACGAGCAGTACTTC
-,-,TRBV19,TRBJ2-3,CASSQGLFTDTQYF,TGTGCCAGTAGTCAGGGACTTTTCACAGATACGCAGTATTTT